These 20 T cell receptor beta chains came from one sample sequenced in a study of T-cell memory formation after mild COVID-19. One entry per CDR3 protein, called by TCRdb with MiXCR from the 5' RACE reads. Found here are approximately 60,000 distinct CDR3 sequences, 9% to 9.5% of them singletons; the top ten hold about 1.1%. The specimen sequenced was PBMCs or a T cell subset sorted from them (not recorded which). These receptors all stem from a man between 18 and 35 years old who had mild COVID-19 (a few samples of this study predate the infection). Cell type and time point are not known.

The chain is built from TRBV5-1 and TRBJ1-1; no definite D call. Per the germline V gene, CDR1 is SGHRS and CDR2 is YFSETQ. The CDR3 is made up of 14 amino acids. Trimming cost V 0 bases and J 5 bases, with 11 bases left between them. CDR3 residues: CASSLEEVGTEAFF. DNA of the CDR3: TGCGCCAGCAGCTTGGAAGAGGTGGGTACTGAAGCTTTCTTT.

This chain links TRBV5-4 with TRBJ1-1; a possible D gene is TRBD1 (6 bases). This CDR3 is 15 amino acids long. The V gene lost 6 bases and the J gene lost 0 bases, with 15 bases spanning the gap. CDR1 and CDR2 (germline): SGHNT, YYREEE (reference sequence). The CDR3 loop is CASTNGGHVNTEAFF. DNA of the CDR3: TGTGCCAGCACCAACGGGGGACACGTGAACACTGAAGCTTTCTTT. The whole variable domain, filled in from reference TRBV5-4 and TRBJ1-1, reads ETGVTQSPTHLIKTRGQQVTLRCSSQSGHNTVSWYQQALGQGPQFIFQYYREEENGRGNFPPRFSGLQFPNYSSELNVNALELDDSALYLCASTNGGHVNTEAFFGQGTRLTVV.

The rearrangement uses TRBV15 and TRBJ1-5, with D uncertain. There are 15 residues in the CDR3. Germline loops: CDR1 LNHNV, CDR2 YYDKDF (reference sequence). Trimming removed 3 bases from V and 10 bases from J, with 19 bases in between. The CDR3: CATSSNSPGIDPQHF. The DNA for the CDR3 is TGTGCCACCAGCAGTAACTCCCCCGGGATCGATCCCCAGCATTTT.

This clonotype was counted between two and nine times. V gene TRBV7-9 combines with J gene TRBJ1-2, with 11 bases fitting TRBD1. The CDR3 loop spans 17 amino acids. V shed 5 bases and J 4 bases; nucleotides not matched to a gene: 12. Germline-derived CDR1 and CDR2 are SEHNR and FQNEAQ (reference sequence). Here the CDR3 DNA reads TGTGCCAGCAGCCCAGGACAGGGGGCCCTGATCGGCTATGGCTACACCTTC. Residues: CASSPGQGALIGYGYTF. The full variable domain, in which reference TRBV7-9 and TRBJ1-2 provide the parts outside the CDR3, is DTGVSQNPRHKITKRGQNVTFRCDPISEHNRLYWYRQTLGQGPEFLTYFQNEAQLEKSRLLSDRFSAERPKGSFSTLEIQRTEQGDSAMYLCASSPGQGALIGYGYTFGSGTRLTVV.

CDR3 region: CAIRAANTGELFF. The CDR3 DNA sequence: TGTGCCATCCGGGCCGCGAACACCGGGGAGCTGTTTTTT. The chain employs TRBV10-3 and TRBJ2-2; no definite D call. Per the germline V gene, CDR1 is ENHRY and CDR2 is SYGVKD. The CDR3 totals 13 residues. V lost 8 bases and J 0 bases, leaving 7 bases between the germline ends.

This clonotype was observed a few times. This rearrangement joins TRBV7-3 to TRBJ2-2, with a tentative D call TRBD1 (5 bases). Trimming took 1 base from V and 0 from J, leaving 9 bases between them. The CDR3 runs to 16 residues. Germline-derived CDR1 and CDR2 are SGHTA and FQGTGA. The CDR3: CASSLRAGTNTGELFF. CDR3 DNA: TGTGCCAGCAGCTTAAGGGCAGGGACGAACACCGGGGAGCTGTTTTTT.

The chain combines TRBV5-1 with TRBJ2-1, with TRBD2 identical over 8 bases. Germline V gene sequence: CDR1 SGHRS, CDR2 YFSETQ. This CDR3 region has 14 residues. Trimming at V came to 0 bases and at J to 9 bases, leaving 5 bases not matched to a gene. CDR3 sequence (DNA): TGCGCCAGCAGCTTGGCGGGGGGGAGTCCTGAGCAGTTCTTC. Amino acid sequence: CASSLAGGSPEQFF.

This clonotype was seen just once. The chain is built from TRBV2 and TRBJ1-5, with D possibly TRBD1 on 5 matching bases. This CDR3 region has 13 residues. Looked up from germline, CDR1 is SNHLY and CDR2 is FYNNEI. Trimming pared 6 bases from V and 5 bases from J, leaving 11 bases between. CDR3: CASRGDGDQPQHF. CDR3 nucleotides: TGTGCCAGCAGGGGGGATGGTGATCAGCCCCAGCATTTT.

This clonotype was observed a few times. This sequence joins TRBV20-1 and TRBJ1-3; TRBD1 aligns across 7 bases. Germline-derived CDR1 and CDR2 are DFQATT and SNEGSKA (reference sequence). Trimming removed 5 bases from V and 3 bases from J; junction bases left unmatched: 4. There are 13 residues in the CDR3. For the CDR3, the DNA is TGCAGTGCTGCCAGGGGGGGTGGAAACACCATATATTTT. Its translation is CSAARGGGNTIYF.

Only a few counts were recorded for this clonotype. CDR3 DNA: TGTGCCAGCAGCCTAAACGGGATAGCGGGGGCCGAGGTATATGAGCAGTTCTTC. This sequence encodes CASSLNGIAGAEVYEQFF. V usage is TRBV7-2 and J usage is TRBJ2-1; 9 nucleotides align to TRBD2. V lost 5 bases to trimming and J lost 8 bases; unmatched junction nucleotides: 19. The CDR3 is 18 amino acids. Germline V CDR1 and CDR2: SGHTA, FQGNSA.

The J gene is TRBJ2-2, the V gene TRBV9; 10 bases are shared with TRBD2. Germline-derived CDR1 and CDR2 are SGDLS and YYNGEE. The CDR3 is made up of 15 amino acids. V lost 3 bases and J lost 6; bases outside the gene matches: 5. Here the CDR3 reads CASSATSGVAGELFF. The CDR3 DNA reads TGTGCCAGCAGCGCTACTAGCGGGGTGGCCGGGGAGCTGTTTTTT.

The chain combines TRBV20-1 with TRBJ1-2; 7 bases line up with TRBD1. The germline CDR1 and CDR2 sequences are DFQATT and SNEGSKA (reference sequence). The V segment lost 6 bases and the J segment 8 bases; nucleotides outside the gene matches: 21. The CDR3 covers 16 residues. The CDR3, as DNA: TGCAGTGCACGCGGGTACGCCATGACAGGGTCTTGGGGCTACACCTTC. Its translation: CSARGYAMTGSWGYTF.

This clonotype was seen many times. The gene calls are TRBV28 and TRBJ2-3, with D unclear. This CDR3 has 14 amino acids. CDR1 is MDHEN and CDR2 is SYDVKM in the germline V gene. Trimming removed 5 bases at V and 5 bases at J, with 14 bases between. CDR3 bases: TGTGCCAGCAGTGTAAGCCCCAGTGTAGATACGCAGTATTTT. As protein: CASSVSPSVDTQYF.

The V gene is TRBV20-1, the J gene TRBJ1-1; TRBD1 aligns across 7 bases. Trimming removed 3 bases from V and 10 bases from J; junction bases left unmatched: 14. The CDR3 length is 14 residues. The germline V gene encodes CDR1 DFQATT and CDR2 SNEGSKA (reference sequence). CDR3 sequence reads: CSARRDSLGDSAFF. CDR3 nucleotide sequence: TGCAGTGCTAGGAGGGACAGCTTAGGGGATTCAGCTTTCTTT.

The sample holds a few counts of this clonotype. J is TRBJ2-1 and V is TRBV5-1, with D possibly being TRBD1 (5 bases). Trimming took 0 bases from V and 9 from J, leaving 10 bases between them. Per germline, CDR1 SGHRS and CDR2 YFSETQ. The CDR3 extends over 13 amino acids. This CDR3 reads CASSLAQGGEQFF. DNA of the CDR3: TGCGCCAGCAGCTTGGCCCAGGGCGGTGAGCAGTTCTTC.

This clonotype was found a few times. The V and J genes are TRBV6-5 and TRBJ1-6; D uncertain. This CDR3 contains 14 residues. The germline CDR1 and CDR2 sequences are MNHEY and SVGAGI. V was cut by 0 bases and J by 9 bases, with 9 bases left in between. The CDR3 is CASSYSGKRSPLHF. The CDR3, as DNA: TGTGCCAGCAGTTACTCAGGGAAACGTTCACCCCTCCACTTT.

In this sample, this clonotype turned up a few times. This chain links TRBV4-2 with TRBJ2-7; D call uncertain. CDR1 LGHNA and CDR2 YNFKEQ come from the germline V gene. Trimming cost V 1 base and J 6 bases, with 13 bases left between them. The CDR3 runs to 14 residues. The CDR3 nucleotides read TGTGCCAGCAGCCAAGGGTCGGTCCTGGGCGAGCAGTACTTC. Translation gives CASSQGSVLGEQYF.

This clonotype was recorded a few times. The chain employs TRBV4-3 and TRBJ2-3; 10 bases align to TRBD2. Trimming cost V 2 bases and J 8 bases; bases outside gene matches: 7. The CDR3 contains 15 residues. Germline V gene data show CDR1 as LGHNA and CDR2 as YSLEER. CDR3 nucleotide sequence: TGCGCCAGCAGCCAACCTAGCGGGGGTCGGGTTACGCAGTATTTT. It is translated as CASSQPSGGRVTQYF.

This clonotype was counted between two and nine times. As DNA, the CDR3 is TGTGCCAGCAGCCAACCACCACAGGGGGAGTACGAGCAGTACGTC. This gives the protein CASSQPPQGEYEQYV. This sequence joins TRBV4-2 and TRBJ2-7, with 8 bases identical to TRBD1. The junction had 7 bases not matched to a gene; V was cut back by 2 bases and J by 4 bases. Germline CDR1 and CDR2: LGHNA and YNFKEQ. The CDR3 is 15 amino acids.

This clonotype was seen many times. V gene TRBV20-1 combines with J gene TRBJ1-2; possibly TRBD1 for D (6 bases). Germline V gives CDR1 DFQATT, CDR2 SNEGSKA (reference sequence). This CDR3 has 13 residues. V was pared by 1 base and J by 7 bases, with 13 bases between. The DNA of the CDR3 is TGCAGTGCTAGAGCAGGGGAGCGTCCTGGCTACACCTTC. It encodes CSARAGERPGYTF.